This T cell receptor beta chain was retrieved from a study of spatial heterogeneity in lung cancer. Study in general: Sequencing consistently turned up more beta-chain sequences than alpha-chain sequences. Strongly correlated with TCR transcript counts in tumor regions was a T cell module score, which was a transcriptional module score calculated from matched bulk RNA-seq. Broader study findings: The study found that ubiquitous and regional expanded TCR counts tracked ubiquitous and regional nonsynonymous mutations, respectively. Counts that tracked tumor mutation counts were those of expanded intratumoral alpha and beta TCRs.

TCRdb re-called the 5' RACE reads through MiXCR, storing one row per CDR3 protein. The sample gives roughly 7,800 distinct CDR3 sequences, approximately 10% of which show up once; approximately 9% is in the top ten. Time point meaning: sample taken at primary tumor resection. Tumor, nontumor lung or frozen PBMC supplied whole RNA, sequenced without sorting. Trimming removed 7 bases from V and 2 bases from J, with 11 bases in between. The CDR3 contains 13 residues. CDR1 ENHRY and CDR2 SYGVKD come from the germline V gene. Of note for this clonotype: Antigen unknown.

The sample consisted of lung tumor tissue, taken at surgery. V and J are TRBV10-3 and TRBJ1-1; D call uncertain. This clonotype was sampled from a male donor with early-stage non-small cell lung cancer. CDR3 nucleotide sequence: TGTGCCATCACCGGGAGCGGTAACACTGAAGCTTTCTTT. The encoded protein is CAITGSGNTEAFF.